This T cell receptor (beta chain) was observed in a study of long-term antiretroviral therapy in people with HIV. Study-wide points: The data indicate that diversity increased after ART but remained below transplant donor controls.

The CDR3 has 11 amino acids. Germline V gene sequence: CDR1 MNHEY, CDR2 SVGAGI. Deletions cut 7 bases from V and 2 bases from J, with 4 bases between. The content of samples before DNA extraction was roughly 0.9-11 million cryopreserved PBMC. This clone was counted once. Its antigen is undetermined. Survey-level resolution applied to immunoSEQ assay v3.0. For each individual sample, sequencing targeted about 35,000-50,000 T-cell genomes. Assay used: immunoSEQ multiplex PCR; TCRdb lists only in-frame clones, some missing. The sample yields about 48,000 clones, about 81% seen once. The clonotype comes from a woman aged 18-35 years with HIV. The rearrangement uses TRBV6-5 and TRBJ2-3; D call uncertain. The sample was unsorted PBMCs, taken 0.8 years after starting antiretroviral therapy. The CDR3 loop reads CASTHTDTQYF. The CDR3 DNA sequence: TGTGCCAGCACCCACACAGATACGCAGTATTTT.